Below, 21 T cell receptor beta chains from the same sample are listed, as sequenced in a study of PD-L1 blockade in urothelial cancer. Clones were sequenced by immunoSEQ multiplex PCR, and TCRdb holds only the in-frame ones, with some missing. Counted here are around 80,000 clones, about 91% occurring once; the ten biggest clones make up about 0.87%. The time point: peripheral blood 6 weeks after treatment start. This material consisted of PBMCs, taken around atezolizumab (anti-PD-L1) treatment. Receptors originate from a woman older than 75 with urothelial cancer.

The V gene is TRBV5-6, the J gene TRBJ2-1, with 14 nucleotides matching TRBD2. This CDR3 has 18 residues. Germline loops: CDR1 SGHDT, CDR2 YYEEEE. V trimming: 1 base; J trimming: 6 bases; junction bases outside the gene matches: 9. The CDR3 DNA reads TGTGCCAGCAGCTTGCGAGGACTAGCGGGAGGCAGGCGCAATGAGCAGTTCTTC. The encoded protein is CASSLRGLAGGRRNEQFF.

V usage is TRBV6-5 and J usage is TRBJ2-7; 9 nucleotides align to TRBD1. CDR1 is MNHEY and CDR2 is SVGAGI in the germline V gene. CDR3 length equals 14 residues. With V trimmed by 5 bases and J by 0 bases, 2 bases remained unmatched. CDR3 nucleotides: TGTGCCAGCAGTATGACAGGGGGCTCCTACGAGCAGTACTTC. It yields the protein CASSMTGGSYEQYF.

V usage is TRBV19 and J usage is TRBJ1-4, with a weak D call TRBD1 (5 bases). The CDR3 length is 12 residues. The V gene's germline CDR1 is LNHDA and CDR2 SQIVND (reference sequence). V was clipped by 4 bases and J by 11 bases, with 11 bases between them. CDR3 bases: TGTGCCAGTAGTACTCAGGGTTGGAAACTGTTTTTT. Translation: CASSTQGWKLFF.

This chain joins TRBV6-6 and TRBJ2-5; D may be TRBD1 (6 bases). This CDR3 contains 13 residues. The germline V gene encodes CDR1 MNHNY and CDR2 SVGAGI (reference sequence). The V end was cut by 10 bases, the J end by 5 bases, with 17 bases between. CDR3 sequence (DNA): TGTGCCACCTCAGGGGCTTCGTGGGAGACCCAGTACTTC. As protein: CATSGASWETQYF.

This clone was found a few times. The chain recombines TRBV6-6 with TRBJ2-7; D might be TRBD1 (7 bases). The CDR3 is made up of 13 amino acids. Per the germline V gene, CDR1 is MNHNY and CDR2 is SVGAGI (reference sequence). Trimming shortened V by 2 bases and J by 6 bases, and 11 bases separated the two germline ends. The CDR3 DNA reads TGTGCCAGCAGTTACGGGCAGGGGGGCGAGCAGTACTTC. Translated: CASSYGQGGEQYF.

The chain combines TRBV6-1 with TRBJ2-6; D unresolved. This CDR3 is 15 amino acids long. V was pared by 6 bases and J by 2 bases, with 11 bases between. Germline loops: CDR1 MNHNS, CDR2 SASEGT. The CDR3 reads CASSGWAAGANVLTF. The CDR3 DNA is TGTGCCAGCAGCGGTTGGGCTGCTGGGGCCAACGTCCTGACTTTC.

This chain connects TRBV5-1 to TRBJ2-5; 8 nucleotides line up with TRBD1. The CDR3 has 14 residues. Germline-derived CDR1 and CDR2 are SGHRS and YFSETQ. V was pared by 4 bases and J by 1 base, with 3 bases of the junction left unmatched. The CDR3, as DNA: TGCGCCAGCAGCCAGGACAGGGTCCAAGAGACCCAGTACTTC. Encoded protein: CASSQDRVQETQYF. Variable domain in full (rest from reference TRBV5-1 and TRBJ2-5): KAGVTQTPRYLIKTRGQQVTLSCSPISGHRSVSWYQQTPGQGLQFLFEYFSETQRNKGNFPGRFSGRQFSNSRSEMNVSTLELGDSALYLCASSQDRVQETQYFGPGTRLLVL.

CDR3: CASSQDRGSNQPQHF. In DNA form, the CDR3 reads TGTGCCAGCAGTCAGGACAGGGGAAGCAATCAGCCCCAGCATTTT. The chain links TRBV28 to TRBJ1-5, with 9 nucleotides matching TRBD1. The germline gives CDR1 MDHEN, CDR2 SYDVKM. V was clipped by 5 bases and J by 1 base; unmatched bases: 3. The CDR3 length is 15 residues.

In DNA, the CDR3 is TGCGCCAGCAGCGGACCCAGAGGGACTGCCACCGGGGAGCTGTTTTTT. Encoded protein: CASSGPRGTATGELFF. This chain links TRBV4-1 with TRBJ2-2; weak D call: TRBD2 (6 bases). Germline V gene lookup returns CDR1 MGHRA and CDR2 YSYEKL. CDR3 length: 16 residues. Trimming pared 5 bases from V and 4 bases from J, leaving 17 bases between.

V is TRBV18 and J is TRBJ1-1; possibly TRBD1 for D (6 bases). V lost 4 bases and J 4 bases, leaving 16 bases between the germline ends. Per the germline V gene, CDR1 is KGHSH and CDR2 is LQKENI. This CDR3 region has 15 residues. The CDR3 nucleotides read TGTGCCAGCTCACTGCGGGAGACCAGGGGCACTGAAGCTTTCTTT. It yields the protein CASSLRETRGTEAFF.

The sample holds one count of this clone. The chain has TRBV4-1 and TRBJ2-1, with 13 positions matching TRBD2. The germline gives CDR1 MGHRA, CDR2 YSYEKL. J lost 8 bases, V lost 2 bases, and 9 bases had no gene match. The CDR3 length is 17 residues. CDR3 DNA: TGCGCCAGCAGCCAACTTCCCGGGACTAGCGGGATATATGAGCAGTTCTTC. Protein product: CASSQLPGTSGIYEQFF.

The V and J genes are TRBV28 and TRBJ2-7; D unresolved. The CDR3 is 13 residues long. Trimming pared 8 bases from V and 3 bases from J, leaving 14 bases between. Per germline, CDR1 MDHEN and CDR2 SYDVKM. CDR3 in amino acids: CASRGEARYEQYF. Here the CDR3 DNA reads TGTGCCAGCCGAGGAGAAGCCCGCTACGAGCAGTACTTC.

This chain connects TRBV7-6 to TRBJ2-2, with a tentative D call TRBD2 (6 bases). This CDR3 spans 16 amino acids. Germline V gene lookup returns CDR1 SGHVS and CDR2 FNYEAQ. Trimming pared 5 bases from V and 0 bases from J, leaving 13 bases between. CDR3 sequence reads: CASSPRWGANTGELFF. CDR3 in DNA: TGTGCCAGCAGCCCTCGGTGGGGGGCGAACACCGGGGAGCTGTTTTTT.

The chain is built from TRBV28 and TRBJ2-7; 12 nucleotides match TRBD2. The V and J ends lost 6 bases and 3 bases, in that order; junction bases with no gene match: 0. Germline assignment: CDR1 MDHEN and CDR2 SYDVKM. This CDR3 spans 13 amino acids. CDR3 residues: CASRTSGSYEQYF. The CDR3 DNA reads as TGTGCCAGCAGGACTAGCGGGAGCTACGAGCAGTACTTC.

The chain recombines TRBV6-1 with TRBJ2-7; 8 bases are a match to TRBD2. Germline V CDR1 and CDR2: MNHNS, SASEGT. V lost 1 base, J lost 2 bases, and 4 bases stayed unmatched. The CDR3 spans 15 residues. CDR3 in amino acids: CASSEVWRGAYEQYF. CDR3 coding DNA: TGTGCCAGCAGTGAAGTCTGGCGGGGGGCCTACGAGCAGTACTTC.

This sequence joins TRBV5-4 and TRBJ1-2, with 7 bases matching TRBD1. CDR3 length: 13 residues. CDR1 and CDR2 (germline): SGHNT, YYREEE (reference sequence). J gave up 4 bases and V 3 bases, and 3 bases lay outside the gene matches. CDR3 sequence reads: CASSSDRLYGYTF. The CDR3 coding sequence is TGTGCCAGCAGCTCGGACAGGCTCTATGGCTACACCTTC.

Only a few counts were recorded for this clone. The rearrangement links TRBV12-5 to TRBJ2-1, with 9 bases aligning to TRBD1. This CDR3 is built from 16 residues. Trimming cost V 1 base and J 7 bases; bases outside gene matches: 8. Looked up from germline, CDR1 is LGHNT and CDR2 is FRNRAP. This CDR3 is CASGLGPGTGWNEQFF. The CDR3 nucleotides read TGTGCTAGTGGTTTGGGCCCCGGGACAGGGTGGAATGAGCAGTTCTTC.

The CDR3 is CASSPPGGNYGYTF. DNA for the CDR3: TGTGCCAGCAGCCCTCCTGGGGGGAACTATGGCTACACCTTC. V and J are TRBV7-2 and TRBJ1-2; perhaps TRBD1 as D (5 bases). The CDR3 contains 14 residues. CDR1 and CDR2 (germline): SGHTA, FQGNSA. V dropped 5 bases and J dropped 2 bases, with 12 bases sitting between them.

V usage is TRBV30 and J usage is TRBJ2-6, with D perhaps TRBD1 (5 bases). CDR1 is GTSNPN, CDR2 SVGIG, per germline (reference sequence). Between the trimmed V and J ends, which lost 5 bases and 0 bases, there was a span of 5 bases. This CDR3 is 13 amino acids long. The CDR3 DNA reads TGTGCCTGGGGGGCCTCTGGGGCCAACGTCCTGACTTTC. This sequence encodes CAWGASGANVLTF.

The chain carries TRBV28 and TRBJ2-1, with TRBD2 matching 8 bases. Germline V gene data show CDR1 as MDHEN and CDR2 as SYDVKM. With V trimmed by 5 bases and J by 4 bases, 10 bases remained unmatched. This CDR3 is built from 16 residues. The chain's CDR3 is CASSPVSGGPYNEQFF. In DNA form, the CDR3 reads TGTGCCAGCAGTCCTGTCTCGGGAGGGCCTTACAATGAGCAGTTCTTC.

Details on this clone: The sample carries other DNA sequences with the same CDR3. The rearrangement links TRBV6-1 to TRBJ2-1; perhaps TRBD1 as D (5 bases). V lost 4 bases and J 0 bases, leaving 7 bases between the germline ends. CDR1 and CDR2 (germline): MNHNS, SASEGT. The CDR3 sequence is 14 residues long. The CDR3 nucleotides read TGTGCCAGCAGTGGGGGCAGCTCCTACAATGAGCAGTTCTTC. Its protein product is CASSGGSSYNEQFF.